Listed below are T cell receptor beta chains from one sample, sequenced in a study of blood T cell repertoires in COVID-19. The repertoire was sequenced with immunoSEQ multiplex PCR; TCRdb's copy has only in-frame clones and lacks some. This table has more than 200,000 clones, 82% appearing once. What was sequenced was peripheral blood. Receptors were obtained from a woman of 80 years or more with COVID-19, enrolled during active disease. CDR3s include the opening cysteine and the closing phenylalanine or tryptophan. D genes are given only for firm matches. Expanded clones are given a class, and other clones once, few, many or no size at all.

J gene	D gene	clone size	V gene	CDR3 DNA	CDR3 protein
TRBJ2-7	-	few	TRBV19	TGTGCCAGTAGTATACTGGTTCAGGGATCCTACGAGCAGTACTTC	CASSILVQGSYEQYF
TRBJ2-2	TRBD2	-	TRBV7-7	TGTGCTAGCAGCTCCCTAGCGGGGAACACCGGGGAGCTGTTTTTT	CASSSLAGNTGELFF
TRBJ2-7	TRBD1	-	TRBV30	TGTGCCTGGAGTGTCCCATCCGGGACAGGGTCCTACGAGCAGTACTTC	CAWSVPSGTGSYEQYF
TRBJ2-3	-	-	TRBV4-3	TGCGCCAGCAGCCAAGAAACCCTAGCTGCCACAGATACGCAGTATTTT	CASSQETLAATDTQYF
TRBJ2-3	TRBD2	-	TRBV29-1	TGCAGCGTTGCCGTGAAGAGGGTGGGACTAGGGGGGGGGCACGGGGCAGATACGCAGTATTTT	CSVAVKRVGLGGGHGADTQYF
TRBJ1-1	TRBD1	-	TRBV2	TGTGCCAGCCGACAGGGAGAGAACACTGAAGCTTTCTTT	CASRQGENTEAFF
TRBJ1-1	TRBD1	-	TRBV29-1	TGCAGCGTACTAGGGGGCGTGAACACTGAAGCTTTCTTT	CSVLGGVNTEAFF
TRBJ2-1	TRBD2	-	TRBV30	TGTGCCTGGAGTGTAAAGGTGACTAGCGGGTGGGGAAATGAGCAGTTCTTC	CAWSVKVTSGWGNEQFF
TRBJ1-5	-	-	TRBV9	TGTGCCAGCAGCGTAGGTTGGGGGGGGGATCAGCCCCAGCATTTT	CASSVGWGGDQPQHF
TRBJ1-6	-	few	TRBV27	TGTGCCAGCAGGGGCCCGAGGGATTCACCCCTCCACTTT	CASRGPRDSPLHF
TRBJ2-2	-	-	TRBV28	TGTGCCAGCAGTTTATCCACAGGGAACACCGGGGAGCTGTTTTTT	CASSLSTGNTGELFF
TRBJ2-7	-	-	TRBV27	TGTGCCAGTCGGGCCGTCGGGACTTCCTACGAGCAGTACTTC	CASRAVGTSYEQYF
TRBJ1-5	-	-	TRBV3-1/TRBV3-2	TGTGCCAGCAGCCAAGGGTACAGTGTGCAGCCCCAGCATTTT	CASSQGYSVQPQHF
TRBJ1-3	TRBD1	-	TRBV4-1	TGCGCCAGCAGCCCAGGACAGGGGGCGCGTGGAAACACCATATATTTT	CASSPGQGARGNTIYF
TRBJ1-1	-	once	TRBV4-2	TGTGCCAGCAGCCAAGATTCCAGACAGAAAGCTTTCTTT	CASSQDSRQKAFF
TRBJ2-7	TRBD2	-	TRBV2	TGTGCCAGCTCGGGAGGGCCCTACGAGCAGTACTTC	CASSGGPYEQYF
TRBJ2-2	TRBD2	-	TRBV5-1	TGCGCCAGCAGCTTGGGGACTAGTGTTACCGGGGAGCTGTTTTTT	CASSLGTSVTGELFF
TRBJ1-5	-	-	TRBV5-1	TGCGCCAGCAGCTCAGGACAGCCTAATCAGCCCCAGCATTTT	CASSSGQPNQPQHF
TRBJ1-6	-	-	TRBV10-2	TGCGCCAGCAGTGATCGGGGGAGCTCCTATAATTCACCCCTCCACTTT	CASSDRGSSYNSPLHF
TRBJ2-7	TRBD2	once	TRBV5-5	TGTGCCAGCAGCTTGGGGGCAGCGGGGAGCTCCTACGAGCAGTACTTC	CASSLGAAGSSYEQYF
TRBJ1-6	-	-	TRBV6-5	TGTGCCAGCAGCCCAGGGCAGGTCTATAATTCACCCCTCCACTTT	CASSPGQVYNSPLHF
TRBJ2-7	TRBD1	-	TRBV5-1	TGCGCCAGCAGCTTAGAAGACAGGGGAGGGCAGTACTTC	CASSLEDRGGQYF
TRBJ2-7	TRBD1	-	TRBV18	TGTGCCAGCTCACTGGGGGGACAGGGGACCTACGAGCAGTACTTC	CASSLGGQGTYEQYF
TRBJ1-2	TRBD1	-	TRBV5-1	TGCGCCAGCAGCTTGGAGAGGGGGCTAGGAGACTATGGCTACACCTTC	CASSLERGLGDYGYTF
TRBJ2-7	-	-	TRBV18	TGTGCCAGCTCACCCCGGGAACTAGGCCACGAGCAGTACTTC	CASSPRELGHEQYF
TRBJ1-1	-	-	TRBV25-1	TGTGCCAGCAGGCTACAGTGGTTCACTGAAGCTTTCTTT	CASRLQWFTEAFF
TRBJ1-1	-	-	TRBV5-1	TGCGCCAGCAGCTTGATCCCTTCTGTGGGGAGAGAAACTTTCTTT	CASSLIPSVGRETFF
TRBJ2-1	TRBD2	-	TRBV18	TGTGCCAGCTCACCTAGCGGGGGGGCCTCCTACAATGAGCAGTTCTTC	CASSPSGGASYNEQFF
TRBJ2-7	TRBD2	-	TRBV7-2	TGTGCCAGCAGCCTGGGACTAGCGGGAACCTACGAGCAGTACTTC	CASSLGLAGTYEQYF
TRBJ2-3	TRBD2	-	TRBV5-1	TGCGCCAGCAGCTTGGAAGGTAGCGGGGGCCTGGCAGATACGCAGTATTTT	CASSLEGSGGLADTQYF
TRBJ1-2	-	-	TRBV30	TGTGCGCGGGGTCCGCGGGGGGAAGGAGGCTACACCTTC	CARGPRGEGGYTF
TRBJ2-1	-	-	TRBV7-8	TGTGCCAGCAGCTTGCATCCGGGAGCTGTCTACAATGAGCAGTTCTTC	CASSLHPGAVYNEQFF
TRBJ1-2	-	-	TRBV6-5	TGTGCCAGCAGTTACTCGTTAGGCAACCTACGAGGCGGCTACACCTTC	CASSYSLGNLRGGYTF
TRBJ1-2	-	few	TRBV19	TGTGCCAGTAGTATAGATGGGGGCGGCTACACCTTC	CASSIDGGGYTF
TRBJ1-3	-	-	TRBV7-8	TGTGCCAGCAGCTACGACAGCTCTGGAAACACCATATATTTT	CASSYDSSGNTIYF
TRBJ1-5	-	-	TRBV19	TGTGCCAGTACTCGGAGGGCGCAGTTTAGCAATCAGCCCCAGCATTTT	CASTRRAQFSNQPQHF
TRBJ1-2	-	-	TRBV6-6	TGTGCCGGCCGACTTGGAGGAGGGGCACCTAACTATGGCTACACCTTC	CAGRLGGGAPNYGYTF